This passage covers 27 T cell receptor beta chains from one sample sequenced in a study of blood T cell repertoires in COVID-19. Assay: immunoSEQ multiplex PCR; the TCRdb copy retains only in-frame clones and omits some. The sample has just over 250,000 clones, over 80% seen once. What was sequenced was peripheral blood. These receptors were taken from a woman in her 70s with COVID-19, enrolled during active disease.

V gene TRBV4-3 combines with J gene TRBJ2-2; tentatively, D is TRBD2 (6 bases). V lost 5 bases to trimming and J lost 6 bases, with 16 bases between them. The CDR3 length is 15 residues. In germline, CDR1 is LGHNA, CDR2 YSLEER. The CDR3 reads CASSGSYRLAGELFF. The CDR3 DNA follows: TGCGCCAGCAGCGGGTCCTACAGACTAGCCGGGGAGCTGTTTTTT.

This chain links TRBV2 with TRBJ2-7; the D gene is possibly TRBD1 (6 bases). V gave up 6 bases and J gave up 3 bases, with 9 bases separating them. The length of the CDR3 is 12 residues. Per the germline V gene, CDR1 is SNHLY and CDR2 is FYNNEI. The chain's CDR3 is CASRQGFYEQYF. The CDR3 DNA sequence: TGTGCCAGCAGACAGGGATTCTACGAGCAGTACTTC.

The chain joins TRBV19 to TRBJ2-1; D possibly corresponds to TRBD2 (6 bases). Germline CDR1 is LNHDA and CDR2 is SQIVND (reference sequence). V was trimmed by 0 bases and J by 1 base, leaving 16 bases between them. The CDR3 length is 18 residues. CDR3 amino acids: CASSIDAPSGGSYNEQFF. The CDR3 DNA reads TGTGCCAGTAGTATAGATGCCCCTAGTGGAGGGTCCTACAATGAGCAGTTCTTC.

V is TRBV2 and J is TRBJ2-7; D is perhaps TRBD1 (6 bases). CDR1 is SNHLY, CDR2 FYNNEI, per germline. The germline V and J ends were trimmed by 10 bases and 2 bases, with 12 bases remaining between them. The CDR3 sequence is 12 residues long. The DNA for the CDR3 is TGTGCCACCCGGGACAACCCCTACGAGCAGTACTTC. This encodes CATRDNPYEQYF.

The J gene is TRBJ2-3, the V gene TRBV6-5; D is undetermined. Trimming cost V 8 bases and J 1 base, with 10 bases left between them. Looked up from germline, CDR1 is MNHEY and CDR2 is SVGAGI. The CDR3 is 13 residues long. The DNA of the CDR3 is TGTGCCAGCTGTAGCAGAGGCACAGATACGCAGTATTTT. Its protein is CASCSRGTDTQYF.

The rearrangement uses TRBV4-2 and TRBJ1-5; 8 bases align to TRBD1. Trimming at V came to 2 bases and at J to 1 base, leaving 7 bases not matched to a gene. The CDR3 length is 17 residues. Germline CDR1 is LGHNA and CDR2 is YNFKEQ. CDR3 sequence (DNA): TGTGCCAGCAGCCAACTTACAGGGGGGGTGAGCAATCAGCCCCAGCATTTT. Translation gives CASSQLTGGVSNQPQHF.

There are a few counts of this clone. Germline and junction disagree at one end, which may indicate a read error. V usage is TRBV14 and J usage is TRBJ1-2; 7 bases agree with TRBD1. CDR1 is SGHDN and CDR2 is FVKESK in the germline V gene. The CDR3 totals 14 residues. CDR3 DNA: TGTGCCAGCAGGCAAGAGAAGGGGGCGGATGGCTACACCTTC. It specifies CASRQEKGADGYTF.

The chain combines TRBV28 with TRBJ1-2; no clear D gene. Germline CDR1 and CDR2: MDHEN and SYDVKM. The CDR3 has 15 amino acids. The V gene lost 2 bases and the J gene lost 1 base, with 11 bases spanning the gap. Written as DNA, the CDR3 is TGTGCCAGCAGTTTAAACGAGGGATTTAACTATGGCTACACCTTC. Translated, it gives CASSLNEGFNYGYTF.

This clone occurred once. V gene TRBV19 combines with J gene TRBJ1-2, with TRBD1 matching over 9 bases. V was clipped by 6 bases and J by 1 base; unmatched bases: 0. Per germline, CDR1 LNHDA and CDR2 SQIVND (reference sequence). The CDR3 length is 13 residues. In DNA form, the CDR3 reads TGTGCCAGTAGGGGACAGGGTAACTATGGCTACACCTTC. This translates into CASRGQGNYGYTF.

The chain employs TRBV7-3 and TRBJ2-1, with TRBD2 identical over 8 bases. The CDR3 has 15 residues. The V gene end was trimmed by 5 bases and the J gene end by 4 bases; junction bases not matched to a gene: 7. CDR1 SGHTA and CDR2 FQGTGA come from the germline V gene. The chain's CDR3 is CASSLTVAGYNEQFF. CDR3 DNA sequence: TGTGCCAGCAGCCTTACTGTAGCGGGATACAATGAGCAGTTCTTC.

The chain recombines TRBV6-5 with TRBJ2-7; D is ambiguous. The CDR3 length is 12 residues. The V gene lost 4 bases and the J gene lost 1 base, with 5 bases spanning the gap. Germline assignment: CDR1 MNHEY and CDR2 SVGAGI. The CDR3: CASSSSSYEQYF. The CDR3, as DNA: TGTGCCAGCAGTTCATCATCCTACGAGCAGTACTTC.

The rearrangement uses TRBV19 and TRBJ1-5; TRBD1 aligns across 10 bases. The germline V gene encodes CDR1 LNHDA and CDR2 SQIVND (reference sequence). J was trimmed by 1 base and V by 7 bases; bases with no gene match: 4. The CDR3 sequence is 15 residues long. The chain's CDR3 is CASTWTGGSNQPQHF. CDR3 nucleotide sequence: TGTGCCAGTACCTGGACAGGGGGGAGCAATCAGCCCCAGCATTTT.

A single count supports this clone. This chain connects TRBV14 to TRBJ2-2; D is unresolved. V lost 3 bases and J 1 base, leaving 6 bases between the germline ends. Per the germline V gene, CDR1 is SGHDN and CDR2 is FVKESK. The CDR3 sequence is 14 residues long. This chain's CDR3 is CASSHFQNTGELFF. DNA for the CDR3: TGTGCCAGCAGCCATTTCCAGAACACCGGGGAGCTGTTTTTT.

The genes are TRBV12-3 or TRBV12-4 and TRBJ1-1; D is unclear. The CDR3 is made up of 12 amino acids. With 7 bases removed from V and 4 bases from J, the gap between germline ends came to 10 bases. CDR3 DNA: TGTGCCAGCATGGAGGGTACCACTGAAGCTTTCTTT. It is translated as CASMEGTTEAFF.

The V call is TRBV11-2, the J call TRBJ2-7; 7 positions match TRBD2. V trimming: 5 bases; J trimming: 0 bases; junction bases outside the gene matches: 7. Per the germline V gene, CDR1 is SGHAT and CDR2 is FQNNGV. This CDR3 contains 15 residues. The CDR3 loop reads CASSRQLAVSYEQYF. The CDR3, as DNA: TGTGCCAGCAGCCGACAGCTAGCGGTCTCCTACGAGCAGTACTTC.

This clone was seen more than once but under ten times. V is TRBV7-9 and J is TRBJ1-2, with D tentatively TRBD1 (6 bases). This CDR3 comprises 15 residues. Trimming cost V 1 base and J 4 bases, with 13 bases left between them. From germline, CDR1 is SEHNR and CDR2 FQNEAQ (reference sequence). For the CDR3, the DNA is TGTGCCAGCAGCTTAGGACAGGCGTCCACCTATGGCTACACCTTC. It codes for CASSLGQASTYGYTF.

The genes are TRBV4-2 and TRBJ1-5, with D possibly TRBD1 on 5 matching bases. Germline V gene lookup returns CDR1 LGHNA and CDR2 YNFKEQ. The CDR3 is 15 amino acids. Between the trimmed V and J ends, which lost 1 base and 6 bases, there was a span of 13 bases. In DNA form, the CDR3 reads TGTGCCAGCAGCCAAGTGGGGCAGGGAGGTCAGCCCCAGCATTTT. Translating gives CASSQVGQGGQPQHF.

The chain recombines TRBV5-1 with TRBJ1-3; 8 nucleotides match TRBD1. V lost 4 bases and J lost 2; bases outside the gene matches: 5. Germline V gene data show CDR1 as SGHRS and CDR2 as YFSETQ. The CDR3 loop spans 15 amino acids. CDR3 sequence reads: CASSETTGAGNTIYF. The DNA for the CDR3 is TGCGCCAGCAGCGAGACGACAGGGGCTGGAAACACCATATATTTT.

The chain is built from TRBV11-3 and TRBJ1-6; D unresolved. Trimming removed 2 bases at V and 3 bases at J, with 11 bases between. The CDR3 is made up of 16 amino acids. Germline CDR1 SGHNT, CDR2 YENEEA. CDR3 sequence (DNA): TGTGCCAGCAGCTTACAGCCAGGCTACTATAATTCACCCCTCCACTTT. Its translation is CASSLQPGYYNSPLHF.

V usage is TRBV12-3 or TRBV12-4 and J usage is TRBJ2-7, with no clear D. The CDR3 length is 13 residues. V lost 3 bases to trimming and J lost 1 base, with 7 bases between them. The CDR3 reads CASSFGLSYEQYF. As DNA, the CDR3 is TGTGCCAGCAGTTTTGGGCTATCCTACGAGCAGTACTTC.

Notes on this clone: Other DNA sequences within the sample encode an identical CDR3. The chain has TRBV30 and TRBJ2-7, with D possibly TRBD1 on 5 matching bases. V was cut by 0 bases and J by 3 bases, with 6 bases left in between. Germline values: CDR1 GTSNPN, CDR2 SVGIG (reference sequence). This CDR3 is 12 amino acids long. CDR3 bases: TGTGCCTGGAGTGTAGGGGTCTACGAGCAGTACTTC. This encodes CAWSVGVYEQYF.

This chain links TRBV7-3 with TRBJ2-3, with 8 bases identical to TRBD1. The junction had 11 bases not matched to a gene; V was cut back by 4 bases and J by 2 bases. This CDR3 is built from 17 residues. Germline V gives CDR1 SGHTA, CDR2 FQGTGA. The CDR3 region has the DNA TGTGCCAGCAGCTCTACCGGGACAGGCTCTGTCACAGATACGCAGTATTTT. Translating gives CASSSTGTGSVTDTQYF.

The V call is TRBV3-1 (or the pseudogene TRBV3-2), the J call TRBJ2-7; D is perhaps TRBD2 (6 bases). Germline CDR1 and CDR2: LGHDT and YNNKEL (reference sequence). This CDR3 has 11 amino acids. The V end was cut by 5 bases, the J end by 9 bases, with 11 bases between. The CDR3 loop reads CASSNRDSQYF. The CDR3 bases are TGTGCCAGCAGCAATAGGGACTCGCAGTACTTC.

The chain is built from TRBV28 and TRBJ1-6; 7 positions agree with TRBD1. The V gene end was trimmed by 5 bases and the J gene end by 11 bases; junction bases not matched to a gene: 15. This CDR3 has 16 residues. Germline lookup yields CDR1 MDHEN and CDR2 SYDVKM. The CDR3 sequence is CASSIITYRGPAPLHF. The CDR3 DNA reads TGTGCCAGCAGTATAATTACCTACAGGGGACCGGCACCCCTCCACTTT.

CDR3 in DNA: TGTGCCAGCAGGGGGGGTGAGAACACTGAAGCTTTCTTT. Encoded protein: CASRGGENTEAFF. The V gene is TRBV27, the J gene TRBJ1-1; D might be TRBD1 (5 bases). The V end lost 6 bases, the J end lost 1 base, and 9 bases lay between the germline ends. CDR1 and CDR2 (germline): MNHEY, SMNVEV (reference sequence). CDR3 length equals 13 residues.

This chain connects TRBV10-3 to TRBJ2-5; 11 nucleotides line up with TRBD2. Germline V gene lookup returns CDR1 ENHRY and CDR2 SYGVKD. The ends lost 10 bases at V and 2 bases at J; junction bases unmatched: 12. The CDR3 extends over 16 amino acids. The CDR3 bases are TGTGCCACTGCACTTGGGGCTAGCGGGGGGCAAGAGACCCAGTACTTC. This gives the protein CATALGASGGQETQYF.

The CDR3 coding sequence is TGCGCCAGCAGCTTGGATCCTAGCACCGGGGAGCTGTTTTTT. This encodes CASSLDPSTGELFF. The chain couples TRBV5-1 to TRBJ2-2, with D hard to call. Germline V gene lookup returns CDR1 SGHRS and CDR2 YFSETQ. V lost 0 bases, J lost 4 bases, and 7 bases lay in between. This CDR3 region has 14 residues.